These T cell receptor beta chains were read from a single sample in a study of shared clonotypes between healthy human individuals. Clones were sequenced by immunoSEQ multiplex PCR, and TCRdb holds only the in-frame ones, with some missing. There are around 2.1 million clones in the sample; approximately 94% occur only once, and about 1.5% lies in the top ten. The sample consisted of naive CD8+ T cells from PBMCs. These receptors all come from a man aged 18 to 29 in good health. Some clones in this sample may be carry-over from other donors' samples. The CDR3 runs from the conserved cysteine through the conserved F or W. D genes are given only for firm matches. Size is omitted from some rows. Given values are once, few, many or a class for expanded clones.

.,TRBJ2-7,TRBV5-1,.,TGCGCCAGCAGCTTAAGACAGACCTACGAGCAGTACTTC,CASSLRQTYEQYF
.,TRBJ2-5,TRBV28,few,TGTGCCAGCAGTTTGCAGGAGAATAAAGCGGAGACCCAGTACTTC,CASSLQENKAETQYF
.,TRBJ2-7,TRBV19,.,TGTGCCAGTAGTATCCCCCGGGACGGTGGATACGAGCAGTACTTC,CASSIPRDGGYEQYF
.,TRBJ1-5,TRBV4-1,once,TGCGCCAGCAGCCAAGTGGGCAGCAATCAGCCCCAGCATTTT,CASSQVGSNQPQHF
.,TRBJ2-7,TRBV27,.,TGTGCCAGCAGTTTACGGGACCGGGATAGGGAGCAGTACTTC,CASSLRDRDREQYF
.,TRBJ1-1,TRBV9,.,TGTGCCAGCAGCATGTATAGTAGCACTGAAGCTTTCTTT,CASSMYSSTEAFF
.,TRBJ2-1,TRBV7-8,.,TGTGCCAGCAGCTTAGAATGGGAGGGGGTGCTATTATACAATGAGCAGTTCTTC,CASSLEWEGVLLYNEQFF
.,TRBJ2-1,TRBV19,once,TGTGCCAGTAGTATAGGCACTAGTTACTATGAGCAGTTCTTC,CASSIGTSYYEQFF
TRBD1,TRBJ1-2,TRBV7-9,.,TGTGCCAGCAGCTTATCTGGCCGTACAGGGGGCGATGGCTACACCTTC,CASSLSGRTGGDGYTF
.,TRBJ2-2,TRBV19,.,TGTGCCAGTAACATGGGTTACCTGAACACCGGGGAGCTGTTTTTT,CASNMGYLNTGELFF
TRBD2,TRBJ2-2,TRBV5-6,.,TGTGCCAGCAGCTTTGGAGGGATAGCGGGAGGGCCTGGCGGGGAGCTGTTTTTT,CASSFGGIAGGPGGELFF
.,TRBJ1-1,TRBV19,.,TGTGCCAGTAGTATAGATTCCGGACAGACCCTGAACACTGAAGCTTTCTTT,CASSIDSGQTLNTEAFF
.,TRBJ1-1,TRBV2,.,TGTGCCAGCAGTGATACCCCGGACAGCCCCATGAACACTGAAGCTTTCTTT,CASSDTPDSPMNTEAFF
TRBD2,TRBJ2-3,TRBV30,.,TGTGCCTGGAGTGTAGGGCTAGCGGGATTCACAGATACGCAGTATTTT,CAWSVGLAGFTDTQYF
.,TRBJ1-3,TRBV15,.,TGTGCCACCAGCATTGGAGAGCACTCTGGAAACACCATATATTTT,CATSIGEHSGNTIYF
.,TRBJ2-3,TRBV29-1,.,TGCAGCGTTGAAGAAGGGGACATTGAAGATACGCAGTATTTT,CSVEEGDIEDTQYF